Following are 18 T cell receptor beta chains from one sample sequenced in a study of T cells after yellow fever vaccination. TCRdb redid the calling of the 5' RACE reads with MiXCR, one entry per CDR3 protein. The repertoire holds roughly 310,000 distinct CDR3 sequences, around 4% seen once, with 23% in the top ten. Sequences were derived from PBMCs, sampled on the day of the yellow fever booster vaccination. All receptors come from a man aged 18 to 30 who received the YFV17D yellow fever vaccine.

This clonotype was counted ten times or more. V gene TRBV4-1 combines with J gene TRBJ2-1, with TRBD1 identical over 7 bases. In germline, CDR1 is MGHRA, CDR2 YSYEKL. This CDR3 spans 16 amino acids. The V segment lost 4 bases and the J segment 0 bases; nucleotides outside the gene matches: 6. The CDR3 nucleotides are TGCGCCAGCAGCCTGGGCGCAGGGGGCTCCTACAATGAGCAGTTCTTC. It codes for CASSLGAGGSYNEQFF.

This clonotype was detected ten times or more. The genes are TRBV20-1 and TRBJ1-2, with TRBD1 as a possible D gene (5 bases). V lost 3 bases and J 8 bases, leaving 16 bases between the germline ends. The CDR3 has 13 residues. Germline V gene data show CDR1 as DFQATT and CDR2 as SNEGSKA (reference sequence). Here the CDR3 reads CSASSGAGGGYTF. The CDR3 DNA reads TGCAGTGCTAGTAGCGGGGCAGGCGGCGGCTACACCTTC.

This clonotype was recorded at least ten times. The V call is TRBV20-1, the J call TRBJ2-1, with 11 nucleotides matching TRBD2. This CDR3 comprises 14 residues. V lost 7 bases to trimming and J lost 8 bases; unmatched junction nucleotides: 10. Germline CDR1 is DFQATT and CDR2 is SNEGSKA (reference sequence). The CDR3 sequence is CSVGPLAGGHEQFF. CDR3 DNA: TGCAGTGTAGGTCCCCTAGCGGGGGGCCATGAGCAGTTCTTC.

CDR3 protein: CATSQGAETQYF. Here the CDR3 DNA reads TGTGCCACCTCACAGGGGGCGGAGACCCAGTACTTC. The J gene is TRBJ2-5, the V gene TRBV24-1, with 9 bases matching TRBD1. J gave up 5 bases and V 9 bases, and 3 bases lay outside the gene matches. CDR1 is KGHDR, CDR2 SFDVKD, per germline. The CDR3 length is 12 residues.

This clonotype appeared many times. The gene calls are TRBV7-9 and TRBJ2-4; TRBD1 or TRBD2 may be the D gene (5 bases each). CDR1 SEHNR and CDR2 FQNEAQ come from the germline V gene (reference sequence). The CDR3 is 15 residues long. The germline V and J ends were trimmed by 3 bases and 0 bases, with 9 bases remaining between them. In DNA, the CDR3 is TGTGCCAGCAGCTTTGGGGGATTAGCCAAAAACATTCAGTACTTC. Translating it yields CASSFGGLAKNIQYF.

There are many counts of this clonotype. The DNA of the CDR3 is TGCGCCAGCAGCTTGGCCGAGGGGTTGCAGGACAATGAGCAGTTCTTC. As protein: CASSLAEGLQDNEQFF. The chain carries TRBV5-1 and TRBJ2-1; the D gene could be TRBD1 or TRBD2 (5 bases each). Germline CDR1 reads SGHRS; CDR2 reads YFSETQ. The ends were cut back, 0 bases at V and 5 bases at J, with 15 bases in the middle. This CDR3 region has 16 residues.

This clonotype was recorded a few times. This chain connects TRBV7-8 to TRBJ2-1; D is uncertain. Between the trimmed V and J ends, which lost 5 bases and 10 bases, there was a span of 9 bases. This CDR3 is built from 11 residues. Germline V gives CDR1 SGHVS, CDR2 FQNEAQ. Here the CDR3 DNA reads TGTGCCAGCAGCCCCTTCTTCGAGCAGTTCTTC. Its protein is CASSPFFEQFF.

Many counts were recorded for this clonotype. The chain joins TRBV4-1 to TRBJ1-1, with D tentatively TRBD1 (5 bases). CDR3 length equals 18 residues. Looked up from germline, CDR1 is MGHRA and CDR2 is YSYEKL. Between the trimmed V and J ends, which lost 0 bases and 3 bases, there was a span of 20 bases. CDR3 bases: TGCGCCAGCAGCCAAGATAAGGGGTCCATGGCGGTCGACACTGAAGCTTTCTTT. Encoded protein: CASSQDKGSMAVDTEAFF.

There are many counts of this clonotype. The chain recombines TRBV7-2 with TRBJ1-3; possibly TRBD1 for D (6 bases). Germline CDR1 and CDR2: SGHTA and FQGNSA. Trimming shortened V by 1 base and J by 0 bases, and 10 bases separated the two germline ends. The CDR3 loop spans 16 amino acids. CDR3 DNA: TGTGCCAGCAGCTTAGGGGGGCCCGCCTCTGGAAACACCATATATTTT. Its protein is CASSLGGPASGNTIYF.

The rearrangement uses TRBV5-1 and TRBJ2-7; no definite D call. The V end was cut by 3 bases, the J end by 2 bases, with 12 bases between. From germline, CDR1 is SGHRS and CDR2 YFSETQ. The CDR3 spans 14 residues. This chain's CDR3 is CASSSSGQAYEQYF. In DNA form, the CDR3 reads TGCGCCAGCAGCTCCTCCGGTCAAGCCTACGAGCAGTACTTC.

This clonotype was seen repeatedly, ten times or more. The CDR3 DNA reads as TGCGCCAGCAGTCACCTGGGACAGGGGGACAATGAGCAGTTCTTC. As protein: CASSHLGQGDNEQFF. This chain uses TRBV4-1 with TRBJ2-1; 11 bases line up with TRBD1. Losses at the gene ends were 6 bases for V and 5 bases for J; bases not matched to a gene: 6. This CDR3 is 15 amino acids long. CDR1 is MGHRA and CDR2 is YSYEKL in the germline V gene.

This clonotype showed up many times. This chain connects TRBV10-3 to TRBJ2-3, with 10 bases lining up with TRBD2. J was trimmed by 4 bases and V by 6 bases; bases with no gene match: 16. Germline V gene lookup returns CDR1 ENHRY and CDR2 SYGVKD. CDR3 length: 18 residues. CDR3 in amino acids: CAISAPSGTSDFSDTQYF. The DNA for the CDR3 is TGTGCCATCAGCGCTCCCTCCGGGACTAGCGATTTCTCAGATACGCAGTATTTT.

This clonotype was counted only a few times. J is TRBJ1-1 and V is TRBV5-1; D not certain. The V gene lost 0 bases and the J gene lost 1 base, with 7 bases spanning the gap. The CDR3 runs to 14 residues. CDR1 and CDR2 from the germline V gene are SGHRS and YFSETQ. In nucleotides, the CDR3 is TGCGCCAGCAGCTTGGAGAGGAGGAACACTGAAGCTTTCTTT. This translates into CASSLERRNTEAFF. The full variable domain, in which reference TRBV5-1 and TRBJ1-1 provide the parts outside the CDR3, is KAGVTQTPRYLIKTRGQQVTLSCSPISGHRSVSWYQQTPGQGLQFLFEYFSETQRNKGNFPGRFSGRQFSNSRSEMNVSTLELGDSALYLCASSLERRNTEAFFGQGTRLTVV.

This clonotype occurred many times. This chain joins TRBV5-1 and TRBJ1-1; D unresolved. CDR1 is SGHRS and CDR2 is YFSETQ in the germline V gene. Trimming removed 3 bases from V and 4 bases from J, with 16 bases in between. CDR3 length: 15 amino acids. The CDR3 loop is CASSSWSLGSTEAFF. The CDR3 DNA is TGCGCCAGCAGCTCCTGGTCCTTGGGCTCCACTGAAGCTTTCTTT.

The chain joins TRBV3-1 to TRBJ2-1; 8 nucleotides line up with TRBD2. Germline CDR1 LGHDT, CDR2 YNNKEL (reference sequence). With 8 bases clipped from V and 8 bases from J, the junction kept 14 bases outside the gene matches. The CDR3 contains 15 residues. Here the CDR3 DNA reads TGTGCCAGCTACGGGCGGGGGGCCCCCGCCCATGAGCAGTTCTTC. This gives the protein CASYGRGAPAHEQFF.

This clonotype came up many times. This chain joins TRBV18 and TRBJ2-1; no reliable D call. CDR1 is KGHSH and CDR2 is LQKENI in the germline V gene. CDR3 length: 13 amino acids. The V end was cut by 5 bases, the J end by 8 bases, with 13 bases between. CDR3 sequence: CASSTGSGYEQFF. CDR3 in DNA: TGTGCCAGCTCAACCGGGTCTGGCTATGAGCAGTTCTTC. The entire variable domain, with the rest obtained from reference TRBV18 and TRBJ2-1, is as follows: NAGVMQNPRHLVRRRGQEARLRCSPMKGHSHVYWYRQLPEEGLKFMVYLQKENIIDESGMPKERFSAEFPKEGPSILRIQQVVRGDSAAYFCASSTGSGYEQFFGPGTRLTVL.

In this sample, this clonotype turned up a few times. The V and J genes are TRBV20-1 and TRBJ2-3; maybe TRBD1 (5 bases). CDR1 and CDR2 (germline): DFQATT, SNEGSKA (reference sequence). The CDR3 runs 15 residues. V was shortened by 5 bases and J by 0 bases, with 15 bases between the two germline ends. The CDR3 DNA reads as TGCAGTGCTTTGACAGTGAGACCTAGCACAGATACGCAGTATTTT. Amino acid sequence: CSALTVRPSTDTQYF.

This clonotype was counted only a few times. The chain employs TRBV12-3 or TRBV12-4 and TRBJ1-2, with TRBD1 matching over 8 bases. Losses at the gene ends were 6 bases for V and 6 bases for J; bases not matched to a gene: 9. This CDR3 is built from 14 residues. CDR3 nucleotide sequence: TGTGCCAGCAGAACCGGACAGGGAGTTAATGGCTACACCTTC. Protein sequence: CASRTGQGVNGYTF.